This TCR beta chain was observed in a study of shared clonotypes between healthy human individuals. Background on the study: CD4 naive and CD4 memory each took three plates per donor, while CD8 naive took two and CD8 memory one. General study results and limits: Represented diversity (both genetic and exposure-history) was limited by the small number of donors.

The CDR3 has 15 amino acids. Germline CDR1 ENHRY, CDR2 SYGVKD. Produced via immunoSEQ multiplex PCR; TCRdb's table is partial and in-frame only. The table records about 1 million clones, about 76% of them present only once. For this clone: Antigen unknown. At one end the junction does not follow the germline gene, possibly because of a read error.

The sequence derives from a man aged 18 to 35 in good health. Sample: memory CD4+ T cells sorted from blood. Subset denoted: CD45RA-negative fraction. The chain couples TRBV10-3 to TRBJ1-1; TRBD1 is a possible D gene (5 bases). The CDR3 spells CAISESGGRNTEAFF. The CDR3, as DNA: TGTGCCATCAGTGAGTCGGGGGGTCGGAACACTGAAGCTTTTTTT.